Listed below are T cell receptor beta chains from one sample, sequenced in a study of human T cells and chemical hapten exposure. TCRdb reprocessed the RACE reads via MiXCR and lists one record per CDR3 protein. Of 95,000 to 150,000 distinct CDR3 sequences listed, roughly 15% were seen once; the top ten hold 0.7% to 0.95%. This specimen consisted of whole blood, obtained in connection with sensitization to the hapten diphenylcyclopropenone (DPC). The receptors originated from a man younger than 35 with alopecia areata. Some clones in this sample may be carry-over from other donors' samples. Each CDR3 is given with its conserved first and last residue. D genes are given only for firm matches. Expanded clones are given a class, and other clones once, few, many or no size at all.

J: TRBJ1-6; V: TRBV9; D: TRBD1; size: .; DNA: TGTGCCAGCAGCAGGGGACAGGGAGGTAGTCTGGATTCACCCCTCCACTTT; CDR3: CASSRGQGGSLDSPLHF
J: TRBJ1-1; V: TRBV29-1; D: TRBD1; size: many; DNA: TGCAGCGGAGCTAGCCAACAGGGGACTGAAGCTTTCTTT; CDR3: CSGASQQGTEAFF
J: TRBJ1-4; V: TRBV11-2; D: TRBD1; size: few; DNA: TGTGCCAGCAGCACAACAGGGGAACTGTTTTTT; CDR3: CASSTTGELFF
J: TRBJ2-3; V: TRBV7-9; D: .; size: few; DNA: TGTGCCAGCAGCCCGCGCGCCGGCACAGATACGCAGTATTTT; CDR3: CASSPRAGTDTQYF
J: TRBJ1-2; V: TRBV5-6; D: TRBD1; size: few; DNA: TGTGCCAGCAGCCTCCGGGACAGGGTACCTAACTATGGCTACACCTTC; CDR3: CASSLRDRVPNYGYTF
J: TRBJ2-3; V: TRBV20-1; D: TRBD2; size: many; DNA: TGCAGTGCTAGAGATGCTCGACTAGCGGGACCATCTAGCACAGATACGCAGTATTTT; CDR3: CSARDARLAGPSSTDTQYF
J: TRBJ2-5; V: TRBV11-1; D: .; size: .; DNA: TGTGCCAGCAGCTTAGAACAGCTTCAAGAGACCCAGTACTTC; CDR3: CASSLEQLQETQYF
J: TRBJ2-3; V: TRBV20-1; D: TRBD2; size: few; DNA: TGCAGTGGAAGTGGGACTAGGAGCACAGATACGCAGTATTTT; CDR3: CSGSGTRSTDTQYF
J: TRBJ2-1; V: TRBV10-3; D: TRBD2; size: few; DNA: TGTGCCATCTCCGGCCGACTAGCGGGGAGGAGGGACAATGAGCAGTTCTTC; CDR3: CAISGRLAGRRDNEQFF
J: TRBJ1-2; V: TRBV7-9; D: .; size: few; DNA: TGTGCCAGCAGCTTGGGACTCCGGGATTATGGCTACACCTTC; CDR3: CASSLGLRDYGYTF
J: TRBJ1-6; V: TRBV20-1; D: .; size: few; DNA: TGCAGTGCTAGGCCCCCGAGAGGGTTGAATAATTCACCCCTCCACTTT; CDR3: CSARPPRGLNNSPLHF
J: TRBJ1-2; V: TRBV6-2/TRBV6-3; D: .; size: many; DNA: TGTGCCAGCAGCCCACAGGGACCGTTCTATGGCTACACCTTC; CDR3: CASSPQGPFYGYTF
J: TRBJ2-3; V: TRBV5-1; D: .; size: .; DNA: TGCGCCAGCACCTTGTCCGCGGTCACAGATACGCAGTATTTT; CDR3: CASTLSAVTDTQYF
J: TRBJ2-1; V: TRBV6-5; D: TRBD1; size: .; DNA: TGTGCCAGCAGTACCCGACAGGGATCCTACAATGAGCAGTTCTTC; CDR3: CASSTRQGSYNEQFF
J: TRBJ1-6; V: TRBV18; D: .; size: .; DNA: TGTGCCAGCTCACCAGGACACTATAATTCACCCCTCCACTTT; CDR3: CASSPGHYNSPLHF
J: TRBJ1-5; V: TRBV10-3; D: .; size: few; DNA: TGTGCCATAGGATGGGATAGCAATCAGCCCCAGCATTTT; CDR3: CAIGWDSNQPQHF
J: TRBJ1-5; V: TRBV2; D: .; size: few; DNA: TGTGCCAGCAGCGGATCGGGTAACAATCAGCCCCAGCATTTT; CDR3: CASSGSGNNQPQHF
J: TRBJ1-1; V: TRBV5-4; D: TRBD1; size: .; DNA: TGTGCCAGCAGCCTTGGGACAGGGTATACGGGCACTGAAGCTTTCTTT; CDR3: CASSLGTGYTGTEAFF
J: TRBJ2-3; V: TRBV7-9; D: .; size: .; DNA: TGTGCCAGCAGACCACGGGCCCCAGATACGCAGTATTTT; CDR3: CASRPRAPDTQYF
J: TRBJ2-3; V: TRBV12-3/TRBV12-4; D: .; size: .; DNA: TGTGCCAGCAGCACTACAGGGACAGATACGCAGTATTTT; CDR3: CASSTTGTDTQYF
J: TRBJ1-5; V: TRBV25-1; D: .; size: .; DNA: TGTGCCAGCGTGTCTGGACAGCCCCAGCATTTT; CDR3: CASVSGQPQHF
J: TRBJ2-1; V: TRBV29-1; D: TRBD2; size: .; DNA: TGCAGCGTTGCGGGGGGAAGCTCCTACAATGAGCAGTTCTTC; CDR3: CSVAGGSSYNEQFF
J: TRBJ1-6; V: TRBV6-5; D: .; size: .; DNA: TGTGCCAGCAGTTACCAGGGTTATAATTCACCCCTCCACTTT; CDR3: CASSYQGYNSPLHF
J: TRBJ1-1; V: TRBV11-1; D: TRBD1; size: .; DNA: TGTGCCAGCAGACAAACAGGGGGGGCCACTGAAGCTTTCTTT; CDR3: CASRQTGGATEAFF
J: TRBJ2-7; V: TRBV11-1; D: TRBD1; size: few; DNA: TGTGCCAGCGGACAGGGGGCGCGGGAGCAGTACTTC; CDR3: CASGQGAREQYF
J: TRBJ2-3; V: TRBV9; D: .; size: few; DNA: TGTGCCAGCAGCGTATCGTCGATTCTCGGGACAGATACGCAGTATTTT; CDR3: CASSVSSILGTDTQYF
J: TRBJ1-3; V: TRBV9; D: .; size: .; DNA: TGTGCCAGCAGCGTAGATGGAGTTTGGGACACCATATATTTT; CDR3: CASSVDGVWDTIYF
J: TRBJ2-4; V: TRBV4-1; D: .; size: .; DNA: TGCGCCAGCAGCCAAGCGGGTCTCGGTAGCATTCAGTACTTC; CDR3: CASSQAGLGSIQYF
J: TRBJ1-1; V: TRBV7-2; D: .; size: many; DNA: TGTGCCAGCAGCGCAGGACAGAACACTGAAGCTTTCTTT; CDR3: CASSAGQNTEAFF
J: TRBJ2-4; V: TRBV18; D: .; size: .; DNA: TGTGCCAGCTCACCACTCAGGGCCAAAAACATTCAGTACTTC; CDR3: CASSPLRAKNIQYF
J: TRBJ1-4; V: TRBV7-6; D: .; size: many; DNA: TGTGCCAGCAGCTTAGATTTGAGGACATTTGAGAAAGAAAAACTGTTTTTT; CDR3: CASSLDLRTFEKEKLFF
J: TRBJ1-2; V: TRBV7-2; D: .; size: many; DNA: TGTGCCAGCAGCTTTTACTATGGCTACACCTTC; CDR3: CASSFYYGYTF
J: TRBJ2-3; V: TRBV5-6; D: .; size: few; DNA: TGTGCCAGCAGCTTGTACCGGGCTAGCACAGATACGCAGTATTTT; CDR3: CASSLYRASTDTQYF
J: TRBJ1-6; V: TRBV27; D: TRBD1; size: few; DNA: TGTGCCAGCAGGGGGACAGTAGTTAATTCACCCCTCCACTTT; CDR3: CASRGTVVNSPLHF
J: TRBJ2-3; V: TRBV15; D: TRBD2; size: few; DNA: TGTGCCACCAGCAGAGTACGGGAGGGAGATACGCAGTATTTT; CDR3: CATSRVREGDTQYF
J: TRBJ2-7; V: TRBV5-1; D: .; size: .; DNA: TGCGCCAGCAGCTCCTCAGGATTCTCCTACGAGCAGTACTTC; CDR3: CASSSSGFSYEQYF
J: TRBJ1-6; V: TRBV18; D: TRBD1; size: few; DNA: TGTGCCAGCTCTTCGACAGGGGTTAATTATTCACCCCTCCACTTT; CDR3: CASSSTGVNYSPLHF
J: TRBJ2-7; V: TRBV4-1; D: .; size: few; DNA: TGCGCCAGCAGCCAAGATACATTATTACAGGGGAGGAACTTC; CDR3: CASSQDTLLQGRNF
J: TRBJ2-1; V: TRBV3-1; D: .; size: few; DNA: TGTGCCAGCAGCCAAAGTCTCCTAGCAATCAATGAGCAGTTCTTC; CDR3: CASSQSLLAINEQFF
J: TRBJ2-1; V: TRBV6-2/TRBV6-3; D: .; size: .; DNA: TGTGCCAGCAGTTGGGCGGAGAACAATGAGCAGTTCTTC; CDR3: CASSWAENNEQFF
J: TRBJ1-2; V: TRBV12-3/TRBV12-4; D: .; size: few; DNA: TGTGCCAGCAGCCAGACCGAAGATGGCTACACCTTC; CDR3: CASSQTEDGYTF
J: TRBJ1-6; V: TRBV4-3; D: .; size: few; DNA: TGCGCCAGCAGCCAAGTACGTTACGGGGACCCCCCTAATTCACCCCTCCACTTT; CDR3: CASSQVRYGDPPNSPLHF
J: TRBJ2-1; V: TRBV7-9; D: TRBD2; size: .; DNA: TGTGCCAGCAGCTTACCTAGCGGGGGGGCCTTCAATGAGCAGTTCTTC; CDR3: CASSLPSGGAFNEQFF
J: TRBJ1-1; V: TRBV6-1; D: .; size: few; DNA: TGTGCCAGCAGTTCTCAGGGAGGCAAGAACACTGAAGCTTTCTTT; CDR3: CASSSQGGKNTEAFF